Following are 17 T cell receptor beta chains from one sample sequenced in a study of tumor and adjacent non-tumor tissue in lung cancer. Three rounds of nested PCR, following a modified ARM-PCR protocol, produced the TCRbeta library. TCRdb re-called the multiplex PCR reads through MiXCR, storing one row per CDR3 protein. Here the sample spans about 80,000 distinct CDR3 sequences, over 75% being singletons. No cell sorting was done before RNA was extracted from the tissue. Specimen: lung tumor tissue. Every receptor here comes from a woman aged 45-59 years with non-small cell lung cancer.

With respect to this clonotype: At one end, the junction sequence differs from germline, possibly due to a read error. V is TRBV28 and J is TRBJ2-5; 8 bases are a match to TRBD1. The CDR3 consists of 15 residues. Germline V gives CDR1 MDHEN, CDR2 SYDVKM. CDR3 in DNA: TGTGCCAGCAATATACTCCGGACAGGGTCAGAGAGCCAGTACTTC. This codes for CASNILRTGSESQYF.

The chain couples TRBV29-1 to TRBJ1-1; D possibly corresponds to TRBD1 (6 bases). Germline lookup yields CDR1 SQVTM and CDR2 ANQGSEA. This CDR3 is built from 12 residues. V shed 7 bases and J shed 7 bases, with 16 bases lying between them. In DNA, the CDR3 is TGCAGCGATGAGAGGGGGTTGGGTGAAGCTTTCTTT. Amino acids: CSDERGLGEAFF. Complete variable domain (other parts from reference TRBV29-1 and TRBJ1-1): SAVISQKPSRDICQRGTSLTIQCQVDSQVTMMFWYRQQPGQSLTLIATANQGSEATYESGFVIDKFPISRPNLTFSTLTVSNMSPEDSSIYLCSDERGLGEAFFGQGTRLTVV.

In this sample, this clonotype turned up once. At one of its ends the junction is not consistent with the germline gene, which may arise from a read error. This chain links TRBV20-1 with TRBJ2-1, with D unresolved. The length of the CDR3 is 16 residues. The germline gives CDR1 DFQATT, CDR2 SNEGSKA (reference sequence). Here the CDR3 DNA reads TGCAGTGCTAGAGATCGCGGCGTCCGATCCTACAATAAGCAGTTCTTC. It translates to CSARDRGVRSYNKQFF.

As for this clonotype: This may stem from a read error, because a much larger clone lies one nucleotide away. The rearrangement joins TRBV7-9 to TRBJ1-1; D is ambiguous. The CDR3 consists of 15 residues. Germline V CDR1 and CDR2: SEHNR, FQNEAQ (reference sequence). CDR3 amino acids: CAISPVSGIGTEAFF. The CDR3 DNA sequence: TGTGCCATCAGCCCGGTCTCGGGGATCGGCACTGAAGCTTTCTTT. The full variable domain, with the rest looked up from reference TRBV7-9 and TRBJ1-1, is DTGVSQNPRHKITKRGQNVTFRCDPISEHNRLYWYRQTLGQGPEFLTYFQNEAQLEKSRLLSDRFSAERPKGSFSTLEIQRTEQGDSAMYLCAISPVSGIGTEAFFGQGTRLTVV.

This clonotype was picked up one time. Mismatch with germline at one junction end may stem from a read error. The V gene is TRBV24-1, the J gene TRBJ1-4, with D possibly TRBD1 on 6 matching bases. Germline CDR1 is KGHDR and CDR2 is SFDVKD. This CDR3 has 15 amino acids. DNA for the CDR3: TGTTCCACCAGTGACGGACAGCCTCCGGTTGAAAAACTGTTTTTT. Protein: CSTSDGQPPVEKLFF.

This clonotype was seen only once. Compared with germline, one end of the junction differs, possibly owing to a read error. The chain recombines TRBV6-2 or TRBV6-3 with TRBJ1-5, with D possibly being TRBD1 (6 bases). CDR3 length: 14 amino acids. The germline CDR1 and CDR2 sequences are MNHEY and SVGEGT. CDR3 loop: CAAISGATNQPQHF. CDR3 nucleotides: TGTGCCGCCATTTCAGGGGCCACAAATCAACCCCAGCATTTT.

The V and J genes are TRBV4-1 and TRBJ2-3; TRBD2 matches at 10 bases. Germline CDR1 and CDR2: MGHRA and YSYEKL. This CDR3 has 20 residues. J was trimmed by 10 bases and V by 3 bases; bases with no gene match: 25. Written as DNA, the CDR3 is TGCGCCAGCAGCCACGACCCCTCCCGGCCTAGCGGGGGCCGAGAGGGTTCGCAGTATTTT. It codes for CASSHDPSRPSGGREGSQYF.

With respect to this clonotype: As the CDR3 is not closed by the conserved phenylalanine or tryptophan, this likely results from a read error. The rearrangement joins TRBV24-1 to TRBJ2-3; 9 bases agree with TRBD1. CDR1 is KGHDR, CDR2 SFDVKD, per germline. Unmatched junction bases numbered 2, after V lost 5 bases and J lost 3 bases. The length of the CDR3 is 14 residues. CDR3: CATSGTGETDTQYS. The DNA for the CDR3 is TGTGCCACCAGTGGGACAGGGGAAACAGATACGCAGTATTCT.

A note on this clonotype: The junction shows a germline mismatch at one end, possibly a read error. The chain is built from TRBV29-1 and TRBJ2-1, with TRBD2 matching over 8 bases. The CDR3 covers 15 residues. The germline gives CDR1 SQVTM, CDR2 ANQGSEA. This CDR3 reads CSAPTSDVSYNEQSF. For the CDR3, the DNA is TGCAGCGCCCCGACTAGCGACGTCTCCTACAATGAGCAGTCCTTC.

Notes on this clonotype: The junction shows a germline mismatch at one end, possibly a read error. The V gene is TRBV20-1, the J gene TRBJ2-3; 7 bases line up with TRBD2. CDR3 length: 15 residues. The germline gives CDR1 DFQATT, CDR2 SNEGSKA (reference sequence). The chain's CDR3 is CIASPSGGVADTQYF. Written as DNA, the CDR3 is TGCATTGCAAGCCCTAGCGGAGGGGTCGCAGATACGCAATATTTT.

This clonotype was seen ten or more times. The rearrangement uses TRBV20-1 and TRBJ2-2, with D hard to call. Per germline, CDR1 DFQATT and CDR2 SNEGSKA (reference sequence). The germline V and J ends were trimmed by 0 bases and 3 bases, with 11 bases remaining between them. This CDR3 region has 15 residues. CDR3 DNA: TGCAGTGCTAGAGATATTATTTTGGACACCGGGGAGCTGTTTTTT. Its protein is CSARDIILDTGELFF.

A word on this clonotype: It is likely a read error, because the conserved phenylalanine at the end of the CDR3 is missing. V gene TRBV29-1 combines with J gene TRBJ2-3, with TRBD2 as a possible D gene (6 bases). CDR3 length: 16 amino acids. V was cut by 7 bases and J by 2 bases, with 22 bases left in between. Germline CDR1 SQVTM, CDR2 ANQGSEA. Written as DNA, the CDR3 is TGCAGCGCTCCGGGACTCCGAGCGGGTACCACAGATACGCAGTATTGT. It encodes CSAPGLRAGTTDTQYC.

CDR3 in DNA: TGCAGCGTTGTACGGCTGACAGATACGCGATATTTT. It codes for CSVVRLTDTRYF. The chain links TRBV29-1 to TRBJ2-3, with D tentatively TRBD1 (5 bases). Germline CDR1 is SQVTM and CDR2 is ANQGSEA. The CDR3 is 12 residues long. The V and J ends lost 4 bases and 15 bases respectively, with 20 bases between them.

Of note for this clonotype: Sequence at one end of the junction differs from germline and may be a read error. The chain couples TRBV5-1 to TRBJ2-1; D might be TRBD2 (5 bases). The V gene's germline CDR1 is SGHRS and CDR2 YFSETQ. The CDR3 extends over 15 amino acids. CDR3 loop: CASSSDWPAYNKQFF. In nucleotides, the CDR3 is TGCGCCAGCAGCTCGGACTGGCCAGCCTACAATAAGCAGTTCTTC.

Comments on this clonotype: At one end, the junction sequence differs from germline, possibly due to a read error. V is TRBV28 and J is TRBJ1-5, with a possible D match to TRBD1 (5 bases). Germline CDR1 and CDR2: MDHEN and SYDVKM. The CDR3 is 16 residues long. The CDR3 region has the DNA TGTGCCAACAGTTTGGTAGGGGCAGGTAGCAATCGGCCCCAGCATTTT. Its translation: CANSLVGAGSNRPQHF. Using reference TRBV28 and TRBJ1-5 for the parts outside the CDR3, the full variable domain is DVKVTQSSRYLVKRTGEKVFLECVQDMDHENMFWYRQDPGLGLRLIYFSYDVKMKEKGDIPEGYSVSREKKERFSLILESASTNQTSMYLCANSLVGAGSNRPQHFGDGTRLSIL.

On this clonotype: At one of its ends the junction is not consistent with the germline gene, which may arise from a read error. The chain combines TRBV10-2 with TRBJ2-7; unclear D gene. Germline CDR1 and CDR2: WSHSY and SAAADI. The CDR3 loop spans 12 amino acids. The CDR3 nucleotides are TGTGCCAGCAGTGAGGAAGGTTACGAGGAGTACTTC. Amino acid sequence: CASSEEGYEEYF.

This clonotype appeared a few times. This may stem from a read error, because a much larger clone lies one nucleotide away. The genes are TRBV6-2 or TRBV6-3 and TRBJ2-7; D is possibly TRBD2 (5 bases). This CDR3 has 14 amino acids. Germline values: CDR1 MNHEY, CDR2 SVGEGT. The CDR3 DNA reads TGTGTCAGCAGTTACGGGCGGGTCCGCAGCGAGCAGTACTTC. Its translation: CVSSYGRVRSEQYF.